The next 5 T cell receptor beta chains were all read from a single sample in a study of CD8+ T cells in alopecia areata. cDNA serving as the sequencing template came from extracted, reverse transcribed RNA. TCRdb's table, derived via immunoSEQ multiplex PCR, lists solely in-frame clones and lacks some. The table lists roughly 20,000 clones, less than 70% of them singletons. CD4+ cells of five or six patients were subjected to sorting into CD25+CD127- cells. The sequencing input was CD4+ Tregs sorted from blood. The receptors were sampled from a human donor with alopecia areata.

This clone was counted only a few times. CDR3 amino acids: CASSLYYRALGQPQHF. In nucleotides, the CDR3 is TGTGCCAGCAGTTTATACTACAGGGCCCTCGGTCAGCCCCAGCATTTT. V is TRBV28 and J is TRBJ1-5; D is perhaps TRBD1 (6 bases). Deletions cut 1 base from V and 6 bases from J, with 16 bases between. This CDR3 spans 16 amino acids. Germline V CDR1 and CDR2: MDHEN, SYDVKM.

A note on this clone: A much larger clone differs from this one at a single base, so this may be a read error. The chain joins TRBV7-2 to TRBJ1-1, with D perhaps matching TRBD1 (5 bases). Germline values: CDR1 SGHTA, CDR2 FQGNSA. This CDR3 contains 13 residues. Trimming took off 1 base at V and 3 bases at J, with 6 bases between the two ends. This chain's CDR3 is CASSLVRDTEAFF. In DNA form, the CDR3 reads TGTGCCAGCAGCTTAGTCAGGGACACTGAAGCTTTCTTT.

The sample holds one count of this clone. The V call is TRBV7-9, the J call TRBJ1-2, with 8 bases identical to TRBD1. With V trimmed by 6 bases and J by 2 bases, 8 bases remained unmatched. From germline, CDR1 is SEHNR and CDR2 FQNEAQ (reference sequence). This CDR3 comprises 15 residues. The CDR3 sequence: CASSSSGTGNYGYTF. The CDR3 DNA reads as TGTGCCAGCAGTTCCTCCGGGACAGGAAACTATGGCTACACCTTC.

This clone was observed a handful of times. The gene calls are TRBV28 and TRBJ2-5, with D unresolved. Germline-derived CDR1 and CDR2 are MDHEN and SYDVKM. The CDR3 extends over 11 amino acids. With 6 bases removed from V and 2 bases from J, the gap between germline ends came to 4 bases. For the CDR3, the DNA is TGTGCCAGCAGGCAGCAAGAGACCCAGTACTTC. It is translated as CASRQQETQYF.

This clone was counted once. This chain links TRBV7-2 with TRBJ2-2; D perhaps matches TRBD2 (6 bases). This CDR3 contains 17 residues. V lost 0 bases and J 4 bases, leaving 15 bases between the germline ends. Germline CDR1 is SGHTA and CDR2 is FQGNSA. DNA of the CDR3: TGTGCCAGCAGCTTAGCGCCGGGACTGGATGCCACCGGGGAGCTGTTTTTT. Translating gives CASSLAPGLDATGELFF.